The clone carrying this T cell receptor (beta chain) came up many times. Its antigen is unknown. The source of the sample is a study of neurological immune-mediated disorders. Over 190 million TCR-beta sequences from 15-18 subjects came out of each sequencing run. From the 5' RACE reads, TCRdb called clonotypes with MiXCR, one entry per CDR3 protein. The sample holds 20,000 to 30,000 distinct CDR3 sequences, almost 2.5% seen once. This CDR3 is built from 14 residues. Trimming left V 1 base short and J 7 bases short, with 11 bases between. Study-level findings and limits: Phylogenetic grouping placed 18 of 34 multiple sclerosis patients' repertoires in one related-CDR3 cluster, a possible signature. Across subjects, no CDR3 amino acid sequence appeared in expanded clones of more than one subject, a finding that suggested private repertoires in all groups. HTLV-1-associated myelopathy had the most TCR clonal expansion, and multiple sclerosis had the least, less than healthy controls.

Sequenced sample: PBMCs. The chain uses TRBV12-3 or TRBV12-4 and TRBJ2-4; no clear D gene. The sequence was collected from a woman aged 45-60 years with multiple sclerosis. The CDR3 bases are TGTGCCAGCAGTTTAGGGGGATGGATCAACATTCAGTACTTC. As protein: CASSLGGWINIQYF.